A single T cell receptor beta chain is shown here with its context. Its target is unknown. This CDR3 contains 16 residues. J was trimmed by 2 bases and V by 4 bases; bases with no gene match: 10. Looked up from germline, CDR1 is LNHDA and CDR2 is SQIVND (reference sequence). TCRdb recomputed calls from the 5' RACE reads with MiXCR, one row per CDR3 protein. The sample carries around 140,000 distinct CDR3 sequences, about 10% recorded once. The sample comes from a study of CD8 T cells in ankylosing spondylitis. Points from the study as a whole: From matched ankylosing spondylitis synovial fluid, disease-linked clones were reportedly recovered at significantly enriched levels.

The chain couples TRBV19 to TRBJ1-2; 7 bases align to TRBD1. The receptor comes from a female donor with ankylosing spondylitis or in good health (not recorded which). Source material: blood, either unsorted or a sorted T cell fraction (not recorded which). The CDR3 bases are TGTGCCAGTAGTAAGGGCTCCCTGACAGGGAACTATGGCTACACCTTC. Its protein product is CASSKGSLTGNYGYTF.